What follows are 19 T cell receptor beta chains derived from one specimen sequenced in a study of T cells in Graves' hyperthyroidism and ophthalmopathy. Researchers amplified the TCR beta CDR3 regions from RNA transcripts. HTBI primers were the set used in a first-round RT-PCR of the TCR CDR3. Via MiXCR, TCRdb re-called the multiplex PCR reads, giving one row per CDR3 protein. The sample holds about 200,000 distinct CDR3 sequences, around 20% seen once. Sequenced sample: blood. The receptors come from a man aged 40-50 years with Graves' hyperthyroidism.

There are a few counts of this clonotype. The V and J genes are TRBV5-1 and TRBJ1-1; weak D call: TRBD1 (5 bases). Per germline, CDR1 SGHRS and CDR2 YFSETQ. The CDR3 extends over 15 amino acids. V lost 6 bases, J lost 4 bases, and 19 bases lay in between. In nucleotides, the CDR3 is TGCGCCAGCACTACCCGACCGGGGGAGAGCACTGAAGCTTTCTTT. It is translated as CASTTRPGESTEAFF.

This clonotype was seen repeatedly, ten times or more. The chain recombines TRBV11-2 with TRBJ2-3; TRBD2 matches at 15 bases. This CDR3 comprises 19 residues. V lost 5 bases and J lost 4; bases outside the gene matches: 13. CDR1 and CDR2 (germline): SGHAT, FQNNGV. The CDR3 DNA reads as TGTGCCAGCAGCCGCGGACTAGCGGGGGGGCCAGGGGCCCCAGATACGCAGTATTTT. Translating gives CASSRGLAGGPGAPDTQYF.

This clonotype was seen ten or more times. The V call is TRBV7-9, the J call TRBJ2-1; the match to TRBD1 covers 8 bases. Germline CDR1 and CDR2: SEHNR and FQNEAQ (reference sequence). This CDR3 is built from 15 residues. The ends lost 2 bases at V and 4 bases at J; junction bases unmatched: 4. The CDR3 here is CASSLPGQEYNEQFF. The CDR3 bases are TGTGCCAGCAGCTTACCGGGACAGGAGTACAATGAGCAGTTCTTC.

Ten or more counts support this clonotype. The chain is built from TRBV20-1 and TRBJ2-1; no clear D. V dropped 3 bases and J dropped 2 bases, with 11 bases sitting between them. The CDR3 loop spans 14 amino acids. Germline V CDR1 and CDR2: DFQATT, SNEGSKA (reference sequence). The CDR3 DNA is TGCAGTGCTAGTTCTGGGATGCCCTACAATGAGCAGTTCTTC. It translates to CSASSGMPYNEQFF.

This rearrangement joins TRBV3-1 to TRBJ2-1; D is possibly TRBD1 (6 bases). The CDR3 consists of 17 residues. CDR1 and CDR2 (germline): LGHDT, YNNKEL (reference sequence). Trimming pared 4 bases from V and 1 base from J, leaving 17 bases between. This CDR3 is CASSPRSGQGSYNEQFF. CDR3 sequence (DNA): TGTGCCAGCAGCCCAAGATCGGGCCAGGGGTCCTACAATGAGCAGTTCTTC.

This clonotype was counted at least ten times. The rearrangement links TRBV29-1 to TRBJ1-2, with D perhaps TRBD1 (5 bases). The V gene lost 4 bases and the J gene lost 5 bases, with 8 bases spanning the gap. CDR1 and CDR2 from the germline V gene are SQVTM and ANQGSEA. The CDR3 is made up of 11 amino acids. The CDR3 nucleotides read TGCAGCGTTGGGACACTATATGGCTACACCTTC. Its translation: CSVGTLYGYTF.

J is TRBJ1-1 and V is TRBV3-1, with 7 bases that match TRBD1. The CDR3 is made up of 16 amino acids. Germline V gene lookup returns CDR1 LGHDT and CDR2 YNNKEL (reference sequence). After removal of 6 bases from V and 10 bases from J, the junction contained 20 bases not matched to a gene. This CDR3 is CASSYSRPGQKGGAFF. The CDR3 DNA reads TGTGCCAGCAGTTACTCCCGACCGGGACAGAAGGGGGGAGCTTTCTTT.

This clonotype was detected ten times or more. The chain uses TRBV4-2 and TRBJ2-3; D remains unclear. From germline, CDR1 is LGHNA and CDR2 YNFKEQ. The CDR3 is 15 amino acids. The V gene lost 0 bases and the J gene lost 2 bases, with 9 bases spanning the gap. CDR3: CASSQDFRITDTQYF. The CDR3 DNA follows: TGTGCCAGCAGCCAAGATTTCCGGATCACAGATACGCAGTATTTT.

This clonotype appeared many times. The chain links TRBV7-2 to TRBJ2-5, with 9 bases lining up with TRBD1. V dropped 10 bases and J dropped 4; count of bases not matched to a gene: 10. Germline CDR1 is SGHTA and CDR2 is FQGNSA. The CDR3 runs to 14 residues. Written as DNA, the CDR3 is TGTGCCACAAAACCGGGACAGGGTTCAGAGACCCAGTACTTC. Amino acid sequence: CATKPGQGSETQYF.

At least ten counts were recorded for this clonotype. V is TRBV20-1 and J is TRBJ2-1; TRBD2 agrees at 9 bases. CDR3 length: 16 amino acids. With 0 bases clipped from V and 8 bases from J, the junction kept 11 bases outside the gene matches. CDR1 is DFQATT and CDR2 is SNEGSKA in the germline V gene (reference sequence). CDR3 in amino acids: CSARDLSGGSRDEQFF. The CDR3, as DNA: TGCAGTGCTAGAGATCTTAGCGGGGGCTCCCGGGATGAGCAGTTCTTC.

In its sample, this clonotype was seen many times. This chain connects TRBV3-1 to TRBJ1-5; tentatively, D is TRBD1 (5 bases). Deletions cut 5 bases from V and 10 bases from J, with 18 bases between. This CDR3 comprises 14 residues. The germline CDR1 and CDR2 sequences are LGHDT and YNNKEL (reference sequence). The CDR3 sequence is CASSTDIAGGPQHF. In DNA, the CDR3 is TGTGCCAGCAGCACGGACATTGCTGGGGGACCCCAGCATTTT.

This clonotype was found many times. J is TRBJ2-3 and V is TRBV10-1, with TRBD2 matching 11 bases. The CDR3 runs 16 residues. With 3 bases clipped from V and 3 bases from J, the junction kept 5 bases outside the gene matches. Germline values: CDR1 WNHNN, CDR2 SYGVQD (reference sequence). CDR3 coding DNA: TGCGCCAGCAGTGACCACCTAGCGGGGGGAACAGATACGCAGTATTTT. It encodes CASSDHLAGGTDTQYF.

This clonotype was seen at least ten times. V and J are TRBV18 and TRBJ2-7; TRBD1 might be the D (6 bases). From germline, CDR1 is KGHSH and CDR2 LQKENI. V was shortened by 4 bases and J by 2 bases, with 15 bases between the two germline ends. CDR3 length: 15 residues. The CDR3 DNA is TGTGCCAGCTCACACCGGGACACTCGGACCTACGAGCAGTACTTC. Its protein is CASSHRDTRTYEQYF.

This clonotype was counted at least ten times. This chain uses TRBV7-8 with TRBJ2-4; 8 bases match TRBD1. Trimming cost V 4 bases and J 0 bases; bases outside gene matches: 8. CDR3 length equals 17 residues. The germline V gene encodes CDR1 SGHVS and CDR2 FQNEAQ. CDR3 loop: CASSYSRRGLAKNIQYF. The CDR3 region has the DNA TGTGCCAGCAGCTATTCCCGCAGGGGGCTAGCCAAAAACATTCAGTACTTC.

This clonotype showed up many times. The chain uses TRBV7-2 and TRBJ2-5; D is possibly TRBD1 (7 bases). Trimming stripped 2 bases from V and 5 bases from J, with 15 bases between. Germline CDR1 reads SGHTA; CDR2 reads FQGNSA. This CDR3 contains 15 residues. CDR3 protein: CASSLLASRGETQYF. The CDR3 DNA follows: TGTGCCAGCAGCTTACTAGCGAGCAGGGGGGAGACCCAGTACTTC.

This clonotype showed up just a few times. The chain is built from TRBV9 and TRBJ1-6, with 7 bases lining up with TRBD1. This CDR3 has 15 residues. The germline gives CDR1 SGDLS, CDR2 YYNGEE. V lost 3 bases, J lost 7 bases, and 7 bases stayed unmatched. In DNA form, the CDR3 reads TGTGCCAGCAGCGCGACAGGGATTGGCAATTCACCCCTCCACTTT. This sequence encodes CASSATGIGNSPLHF. Full variable domain (outside the CDR3, taken from reference TRBV9 and TRBJ1-6): DSGVTQTPKHLITATGQRVTLRCSPRSGDLSVYWYQQSLDQGLQFLIQYYNGEERAKGNILERFSAQQFPDLHSELNLSSLELGDSALYFCASSATGIGNSPLHFGNGTRLTVT.

This clonotype was seen at least ten times. The chain combines TRBV7-9 with TRBJ2-2, with D maybe TRBD2 (6 bases). Trimming cost V 5 bases and J 2 bases, with 12 bases left between them. CDR1 is SEHNR and CDR2 is FQNEAQ in the germline V gene (reference sequence). This CDR3 comprises 15 residues. Here the CDR3 reads CASSPAGTNTGELFF. In DNA, the CDR3 is TGTGCCAGCAGCCCCGCCGGGACTAACACCGGGGAGCTGTTTTTT.

This clonotype has a count of ten or more. The chain uses TRBV28 and TRBJ2-5; perhaps D is TRBD1 or TRBD2 (5 bases each). The V gene's germline CDR1 is MDHEN and CDR2 SYDVKM. This CDR3 contains 14 residues. V lost 3 bases and J 1 base, leaving 9 bases between the germline ends. The CDR3 nucleotides read TGTGCCAGCAGTTTGTGGGGGAGCCAAGAGACCCAGTACTTC. It translates to CASSLWGSQETQYF.

The V call is TRBV3-1, the J call TRBJ2-5, with a tentative D call TRBD1 (5 bases). Trimming cost V 4 bases and J 2 bases, with 8 bases left between them. The CDR3 sequence is 13 residues long. Germline V gene sequence: CDR1 LGHDT, CDR2 YNNKEL (reference sequence). CDR3 region: CASSRQIQETQYF. DNA of the CDR3: TGTGCCAGCAGCCGACAGATTCAAGAGACCCAGTACTTC.